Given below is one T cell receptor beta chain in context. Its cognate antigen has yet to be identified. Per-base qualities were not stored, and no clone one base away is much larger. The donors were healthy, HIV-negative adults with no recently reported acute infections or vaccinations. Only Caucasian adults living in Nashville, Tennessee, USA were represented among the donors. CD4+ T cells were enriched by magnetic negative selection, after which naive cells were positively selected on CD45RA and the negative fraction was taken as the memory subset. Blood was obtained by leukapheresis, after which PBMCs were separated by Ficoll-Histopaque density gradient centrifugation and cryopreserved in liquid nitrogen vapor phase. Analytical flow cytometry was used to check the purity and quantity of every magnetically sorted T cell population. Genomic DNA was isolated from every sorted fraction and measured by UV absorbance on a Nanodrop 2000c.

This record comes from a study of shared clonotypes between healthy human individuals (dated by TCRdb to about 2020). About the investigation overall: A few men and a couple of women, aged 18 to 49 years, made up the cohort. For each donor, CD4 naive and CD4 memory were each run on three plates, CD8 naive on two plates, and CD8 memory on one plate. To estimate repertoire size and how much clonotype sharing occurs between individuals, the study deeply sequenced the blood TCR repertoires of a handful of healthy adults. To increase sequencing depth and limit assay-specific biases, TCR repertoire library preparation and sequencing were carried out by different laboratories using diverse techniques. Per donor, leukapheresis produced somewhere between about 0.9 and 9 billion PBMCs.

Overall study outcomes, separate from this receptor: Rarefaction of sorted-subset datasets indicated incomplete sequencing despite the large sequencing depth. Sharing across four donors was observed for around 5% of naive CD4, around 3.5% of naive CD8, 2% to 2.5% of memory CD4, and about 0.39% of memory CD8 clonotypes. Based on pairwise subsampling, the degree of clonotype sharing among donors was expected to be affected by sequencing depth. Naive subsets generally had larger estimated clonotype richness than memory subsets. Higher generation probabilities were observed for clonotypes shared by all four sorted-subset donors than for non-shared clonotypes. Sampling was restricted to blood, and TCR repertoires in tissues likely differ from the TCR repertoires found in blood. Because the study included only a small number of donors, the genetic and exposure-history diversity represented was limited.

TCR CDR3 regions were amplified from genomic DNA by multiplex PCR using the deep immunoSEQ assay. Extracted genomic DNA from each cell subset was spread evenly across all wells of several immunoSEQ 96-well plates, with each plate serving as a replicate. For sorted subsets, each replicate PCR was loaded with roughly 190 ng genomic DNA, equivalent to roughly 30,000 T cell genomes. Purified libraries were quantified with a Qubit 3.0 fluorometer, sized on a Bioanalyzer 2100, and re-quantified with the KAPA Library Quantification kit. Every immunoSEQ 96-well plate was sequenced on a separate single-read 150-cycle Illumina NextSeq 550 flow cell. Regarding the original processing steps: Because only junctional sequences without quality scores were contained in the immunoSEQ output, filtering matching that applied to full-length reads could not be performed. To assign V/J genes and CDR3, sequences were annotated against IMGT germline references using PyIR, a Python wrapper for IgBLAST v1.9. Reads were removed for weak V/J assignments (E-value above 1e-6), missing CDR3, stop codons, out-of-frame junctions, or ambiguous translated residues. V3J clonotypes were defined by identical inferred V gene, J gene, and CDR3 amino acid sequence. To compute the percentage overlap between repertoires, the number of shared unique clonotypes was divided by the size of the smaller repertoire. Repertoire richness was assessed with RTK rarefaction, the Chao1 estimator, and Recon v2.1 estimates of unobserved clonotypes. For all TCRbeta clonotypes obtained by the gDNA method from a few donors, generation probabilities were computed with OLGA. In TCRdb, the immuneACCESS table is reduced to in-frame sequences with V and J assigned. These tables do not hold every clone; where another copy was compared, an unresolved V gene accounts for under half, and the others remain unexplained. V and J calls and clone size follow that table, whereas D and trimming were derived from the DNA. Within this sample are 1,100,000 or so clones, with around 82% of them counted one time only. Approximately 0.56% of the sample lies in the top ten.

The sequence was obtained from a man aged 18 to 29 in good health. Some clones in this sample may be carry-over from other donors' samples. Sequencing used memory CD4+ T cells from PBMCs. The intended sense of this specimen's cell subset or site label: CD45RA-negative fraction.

For the CDR3, the sequence is CASSRGQSNQPQHF. The sequence in DNA is TGTGCCAGCAGTCGCGGACAGTCCAATCAGCCCCAGCATTTT. The chain employs TRBV2 and TRBJ1-5; the best D guess is TRBD1, with 6 bases matching. Between the V and J ends, shortened by 5 bases and 3 bases respectively, the junction contains 11 bases. The CDR3, cysteine through phenylalanine, is 14 amino acids long. CDR3 DNA is the only sequence kept; it has 42 bases, read in frame from the first base. Reading the germline V gene gives CDR1 SNHLY and CDR2 FYNNEI.